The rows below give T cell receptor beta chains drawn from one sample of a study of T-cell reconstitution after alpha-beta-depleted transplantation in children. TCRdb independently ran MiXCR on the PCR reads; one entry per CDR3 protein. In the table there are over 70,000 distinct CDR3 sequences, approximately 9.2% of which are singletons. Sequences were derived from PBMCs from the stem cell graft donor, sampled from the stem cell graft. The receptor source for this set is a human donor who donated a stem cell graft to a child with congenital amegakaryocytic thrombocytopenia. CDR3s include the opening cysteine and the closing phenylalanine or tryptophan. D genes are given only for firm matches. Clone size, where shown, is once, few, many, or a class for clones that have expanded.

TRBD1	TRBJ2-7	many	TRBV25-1	TGTGCCAGCAGGGATTCCGGGACAGCCTACGAGCAGTACTTC	CASRDSGTAYEQYF
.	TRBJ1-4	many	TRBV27	TGTGCCAGCGCCACAACACAGGGATTTAATGAAAAACTGTTTTTT	CASATTQGFNEKLFF
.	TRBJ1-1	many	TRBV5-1	TGCGCCAGCAGCTTGGCGGGGACTGGAATGAACACTGAAGCTTTCTTT	CASSLAGTGMNTEAFF
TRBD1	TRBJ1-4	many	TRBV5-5	TGTGCCAGCAGCTCGGGACAGCCTGAAAAACTGTTTTTT	CASSSGQPEKLFF
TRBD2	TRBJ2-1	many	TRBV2	TGTGCCACCGGGACTAGCGGCCAAGATGAGCAGTTCTTC	CATGTSGQDEQFF
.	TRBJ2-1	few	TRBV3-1	TGTGCCAGCAGCCAAGATCCTACCGCCTACAATGAGCAGTTCTTC	CASSQDPTAYNEQFF
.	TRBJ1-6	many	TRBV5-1	TGCGCCAGCAGCCCCCTCGAGGGAGGTAATTCACCCCTCCACTTT	CASSPLEGGNSPLHF
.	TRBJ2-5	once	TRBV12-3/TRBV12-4	TGTGCCAGCAGTTTCGACGGGTTTCGAGAGACCCAGTACTTC	CASSFDGFRETQYF
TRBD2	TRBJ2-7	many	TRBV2	TGTGCCAGCACCCACGGACTAGGATCCTACGAGCAGTACTTC	CASTHGLGSYEQYF
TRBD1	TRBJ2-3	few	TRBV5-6	TGTGCCAGCAGCTTGATTAAGGGGGCAATCGCAGATACGCAGTATTTT	CASSLIKGAIADTQYF
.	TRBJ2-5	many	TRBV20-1	TGCAGTGCTAGAGATTATCAGGGACGGGAGACCCAGTACTTC	CSARDYQGRETQYF
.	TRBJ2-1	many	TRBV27	TGTGCCAGCAGCGACCTGGCGGGTACGCTTTTGGAGCAGTTCTTC	CASSDLAGTLLEQFF
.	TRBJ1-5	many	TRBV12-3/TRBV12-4	TGTGCCAGCAGTTTAGTCAACAATCAGCCCCAGCATTTT	CASSLVNNQPQHF
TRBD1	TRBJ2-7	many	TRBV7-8	TGTGCCAGCAGCGCCGCCGGGACAGGGAATTCCGAGCAGTACTTC	CASSAAGTGNSEQYF
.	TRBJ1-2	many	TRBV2	TGTGCCAGCGAGAATTTCGCGTATGGCTACACCTTC	CASENFAYGYTF
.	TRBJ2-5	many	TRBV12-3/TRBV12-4	TGTGCCAGCAGTTGGCAGGGGAAGGGGACCCAGTACTTC	CASSWQGKGTQYF
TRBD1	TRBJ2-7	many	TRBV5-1	TGCGCCAGCAGCACACGACAGGGCGTAGGCTACGAGCAGTACTTC	CASSTRQGVGYEQYF
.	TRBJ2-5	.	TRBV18	TGTGCCAGCTCACCCCAGGAACAGCAAGAGACCCAGTACTTC	CASSPQEQQETQYF
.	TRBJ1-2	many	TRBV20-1	TGCAGTGCCAGGGCGGAAACTCTATCCGGCTACACCTTC	CSARAETLSGYTF
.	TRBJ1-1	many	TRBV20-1	TGCAGTGCACGGACCGAGAGAGATAACACTGAAGCTTTCTTT	CSARTERDNTEAFF
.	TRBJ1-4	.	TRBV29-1	TGCAGCGTTGACGGGGAGACTAATGAAAAACTGTTTTTT	CSVDGETNEKLFF
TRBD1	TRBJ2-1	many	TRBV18	TGTGCCAGCTCACGCCGGGACAGGCTGCATGAGCAGTTCTTC	CASSRRDRLHEQFF
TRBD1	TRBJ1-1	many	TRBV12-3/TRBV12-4	TGTGCCAGCAGGGTGGCAGGGGGGAACACTGAAGCTTTCTTT	CASRVAGGNTEAFF
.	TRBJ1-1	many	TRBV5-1	TGCGCCAGCAGCTTGGGTCAGGTGAACACTGAAGCTTTCTTT	CASSLGQVNTEAFF
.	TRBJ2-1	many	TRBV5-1	TGCGCCAGCAGCTTAACGGGAGATGAGCAGTTCTTC	CASSLTGDEQFF
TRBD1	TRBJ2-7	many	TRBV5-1	TGCGCCAGCAGCCAAGGGACAGGGGTGCAGTACTTC	CASSQGTGVQYF
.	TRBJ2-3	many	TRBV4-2	TGTGCCAGCAGCCGTACACTTGATCTAGCAGATACGCAGTATTTT	CASSRTLDLADTQYF
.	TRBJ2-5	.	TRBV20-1	TGCAGGGCCCAGGCTCCGGGCGGAAGGAATGAATTCAATAATGGCGAGACCCAGTACTTC	CRAQAPGGRNEFNNGETQYF
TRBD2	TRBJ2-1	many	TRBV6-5	TGTGCCAGCAGTTTCATAGGGACTAGCGCCTACAATGAGCAGTTCTTC	CASSFIGTSAYNEQFF
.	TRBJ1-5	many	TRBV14	TGTGCCAGCAGCCAAGCTTCCCGCGGGCCCCAGCATTTT	CASSQASRGPQHF
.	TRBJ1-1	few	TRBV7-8	TGTGCCAGCAGCTTAGGGGTCGCCACTGAAGCTTTCTTT	CASSLGVATEAFF
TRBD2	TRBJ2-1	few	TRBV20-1	TGCAGTGCTCCCCGGTTTGGTAGCGGGAGATCCAATGAGCAGTTCTTC	CSAPRFGSGRSNEQFF
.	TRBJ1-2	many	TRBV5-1	TGCGCCAGCAGCGAGGGGGAGGATAGCTACACCTTC	CASSEGEDSYTF
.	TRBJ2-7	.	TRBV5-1	TGCGCCAGCAGTCCCGACAGGCCCCAGCAGTACTTC	CASSPDRPQQYF
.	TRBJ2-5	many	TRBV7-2	TGTGCCAGCAGCTTAGCGAGTCGGGGTTGGGAGACCCAGTACTTC	CASSLASRGWETQYF
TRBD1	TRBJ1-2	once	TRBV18	TGTGCCAGCTCACGATCTACAGGGGATGGCTACACCTTC	CASSRSTGDGYTF
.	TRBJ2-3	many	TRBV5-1	TGCGCCAGCAGCTCGGCCGAAGGGGGGAACACAGATACGCAGTATTTT	CASSSAEGGNTDTQYF
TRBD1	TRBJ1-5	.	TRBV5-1	TGCGCCAGCAGCAACGGACAGGGCGAACAGCCCCAGCATTTT	CASSNGQGEQPQHF
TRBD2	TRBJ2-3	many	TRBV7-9	TGTGCCAGCAGCCCCCGGGCGCGGGGGTCAGATACGCAGTATTTT	CASSPRARGSDTQYF
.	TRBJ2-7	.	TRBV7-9	TGTGCCAGCAGCTTTGTACATAGCTACGAGCAGTACTTC	CASSFVHSYEQYF
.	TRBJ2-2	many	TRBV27	TGTGCCAGCCCTATGGTTGTGGGCACCGGGGAGCTGTTTTTT	CASPMVVGTGELFF
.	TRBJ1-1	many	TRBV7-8	TGTGCCAGCAGCCTTATGGCTGAAGCTTTCTTT	CASSLMAEAFF
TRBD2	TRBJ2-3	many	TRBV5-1	TGCGCCAGCAGCCGAAGACGAGAGCATAGCGGGTACACAGATACGCAGTATTTT	CASSRRREHSGYTDTQYF
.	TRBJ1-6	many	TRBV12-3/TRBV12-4	TGTGCCAGCAGTTTAGACAGGAGCTCCTATAATTCACCCCTCCACTTT	CASSLDRSSYNSPLHF
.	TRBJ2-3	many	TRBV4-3	TGCGCCAGCAGCCAAAGAGGGGCCACAGATACGCAGTATTTT	CASSQRGATDTQYF
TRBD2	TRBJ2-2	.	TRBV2	TGTGCCAGCCTCCCTCTAGCGGGGGGCGGCGGGGAGCTGTTTTTT	CASLPLAGGGGELFF
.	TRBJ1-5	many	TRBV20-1	TGCAGTGCTAGCCAGGGGATGGGGAGCAATCAGCCCCAGCATTTT	CSASQGMGSNQPQHF
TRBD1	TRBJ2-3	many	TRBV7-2	TGTGCCAGCAGCTGGGGGCAGGGGGCGCGCGATACGCAGTATTTT	CASSWGQGARDTQYF
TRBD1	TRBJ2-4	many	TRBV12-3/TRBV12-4	TGTGCCAGCAGTCAAGTGGGGACAGGGCTAGCCAAAAACATTCAGTACTTC	CASSQVGTGLAKNIQYF